These 30 T cell receptor beta chains originate from one sample sequenced in a study of molecular identifiers for immune sequencing clone quantification. TCRdb reprocessed the PCR reads via MiXCR and lists one record per CDR3 protein. The table has under 600,000 distinct CDR3 sequences, roughly a fifth seen once. What was sequenced was naive CD8+ T cells from blood, with Jurkat cell RNA spiked in. Subset: FACS-sorted CD8+CD4-CCR7+CD45RA+ naive T cells. The receptor set was obtained from a human donor in good health. Some libraries in this study had Jurkat cell RNA spiked in.

J is TRBJ2-1 and V is TRBV4-2; 11 nucleotides agree with TRBD2. This CDR3 contains 18 residues. Germline CDR1 and CDR2: LGHNA and YNFKEQ. The ends lost 2 bases at V and 9 bases at J; junction bases unmatched: 15. The CDR3 DNA reads TGTGCCAGCAGCCAACCTGACCAAATAGCGGGGGGGCGTGGTGAGCAGTTCTTC. Its translation is CASSQPDQIAGGRGEQFF.

This clonotype was observed at least ten times. The chain has TRBV30 and TRBJ2-3; a weak D match, TRBD1 (6 bases). V shed 0 bases and J shed 0 bases, with 10 bases lying between them. CDR1 and CDR2 from the germline V gene are GTSNPN and SVGIG (reference sequence). This CDR3 spans 15 amino acids. In nucleotides, the CDR3 is TGTGCCTGGAGTGTGGGGGCCCAAAGCACAGATACGCAGTATTTT. Protein product: CAWSVGAQSTDTQYF.

At least ten counts were recorded for this clonotype. This rearrangement joins TRBV7-9 to TRBJ2-7, with D perhaps matching TRBD1 (5 bases). The CDR3 is made up of 14 amino acids. With 4 bases removed from V and 1 base from J, the gap between germline ends came to 11 bases. CDR1 SEHNR and CDR2 FQNEAQ come from the germline V gene (reference sequence). CDR3 sequence: CASSSPTESYEQYF. The CDR3 coding sequence is TGTGCCAGCAGCTCCCCGACAGAATCCTACGAGCAGTACTTC.

A word on this clonotype: A much larger clone differs from this one at a single base, so this may be a read error. The chain has TRBV7-6 and TRBJ1-5; no firm D call. Germline values: CDR1 SGHVS, CDR2 FNYEAQ. Trimming pared 1 base from V and 3 bases from J, leaving 7 bases between. The CDR3 covers 14 residues. This chain's CDR3 is CASSLGSNNQPQHF. Here the CDR3 DNA reads TGTGCCAGCAGCTTAGGGTCGAACAATCAGCCCCAGCATTTT.

This clonotype was detected only a few times. The CDR3 reads CASSLQVSSTDTQYF. DNA of the CDR3: TGTGCCAGCAGCTTACAGGTCTCTAGCACAGATACGCAGTATTTT. This chain links TRBV7-9 with TRBJ2-3; D not resolved. The CDR3 consists of 15 residues. The germline V gene has CDR1 SEHNR and CDR2 FQNEAQ (reference sequence). V lost 2 bases to trimming and J lost 0 bases, with 9 bases between them.

The DNA for the CDR3 is TGTGCCAGTAGTTCCTGGACCGACGGGGCGAGAGAGGAGCAGTACTTC. This translates into CASSSWTDGAREEQYF. V is TRBV19 and J is TRBJ2-7; either TRBD1 or TRBD2 may fit D (5 bases each). Deletions cut 5 bases from V and 7 bases from J, with 24 bases between. The CDR3 spans 16 residues. CDR1 and CDR2 from the germline V gene are LNHDA and SQIVND (reference sequence).

On this clonotype itself: A much larger clonotype is one base distant, so this may be a read error. V is TRBV7-9 and J is TRBJ2-7; D remains unclear. This CDR3 has 13 amino acids. Germline-derived CDR1 and CDR2 are SEHNR and FQNEAQ (reference sequence). Trimming removed 4 bases at V and 9 bases at J, with 16 bases between. The CDR3 here is CASSSVSVAGQYF. The CDR3 DNA sequence: TGTGCCAGCAGCTCAGTTAGTGTAGCCGGGCAGTACTTC.

This clonotype was detected ten times or more. This rearrangement joins TRBV5-1 to TRBJ2-7; D may be TRBD1 (6 bases). V lost 4 bases, J lost 5 bases, and 16 bases lay in between. The CDR3 is 14 amino acids. CDR1 and CDR2 from the germline V gene are SGHRS and YFSETQ. CDR3 nucleotide sequence: TGCGCCAGCAGCCCCACCGGGACACCAGACGAGCAGTACTTC. This translates into CASSPTGTPDEQYF.

This clonotype was counted only a few times. An end of the junction differs from the germline gene, which may be a read error. The rearrangement links TRBV7-9 to TRBJ2-2; possible D gene TRBD2, 5 bases. The CDR3 is 16 residues long. CDR1 is SEHNR, CDR2 FQNEAQ, per germline (reference sequence). The CDR3, as DNA: TGTGCCAGCAGCCCACGTGTACGGGAAAACACCGGGGAGCCGTTTTTT. This encodes CASSPRVRENTGEPFF.

The V call is TRBV4-3, the J call TRBJ2-7, with 7 positions matching TRBD1. V gave up 0 bases and J gave up 0 bases; unmatched junction bases: 5. There are 16 residues in the CDR3. Germline V gives CDR1 LGHNA, CDR2 YSLEER. The chain's CDR3 is CASSQDTGQSSYEQYF. The CDR3 bases are TGCGCCAGCAGCCAAGATACGGGACAGAGCTCCTACGAGCAGTACTTC.

J is TRBJ2-7 and V is TRBV27; 7 nucleotides agree with TRBD1. With 3 bases clipped from V and 4 bases from J, the junction kept 6 bases outside the gene matches. This CDR3 is 14 amino acids long. Germline loops: CDR1 MNHEY, CDR2 SMNVEV (reference sequence). The CDR3, as DNA: TGTGCCAGCAGTTTTTCCGGGACAGAGTACGAGCAGTACTTC. Its protein product is CASSFSGTEYEQYF.

This chain connects TRBV27 to TRBJ2-5; 7 bases line up with TRBD2. The CDR3 sequence is 11 residues long. CDR1 and CDR2 (germline): MNHEY, SMNVEV (reference sequence). After removal of 10 bases from V and 2 bases from J, the junction contained 1 base not matched to a gene. CDR3 loop: CATGGQETQYF. The CDR3 nucleotides are TGTGCCACCGGGGGGCAAGAGACCCAGTACTTC.

In regard to this clonotype: This may stem from a read error, because a much larger clone lies one nucleotide away. This chain joins TRBV12-5 and TRBJ2-3; tentatively, D is TRBD2 (6 bases). The V gene's germline CDR1 is LGHNT and CDR2 FRNRAP. This CDR3 spans 16 amino acids. The CDR3 loop reads CASGFSTDTSTDTQCF. DNA of the CDR3: TGTGCTAGTGGTTTCTCGACGGACACTAGCACAGATACGCAGTGTTTT.

This clonotype occurred a few times. The rearrangement uses TRBV15 and TRBJ2-3; weak D call: TRBD1 (5 bases). The V and J ends lost 0 bases and 1 base respectively, with 17 bases between them. Germline V lookup: CDR1 LNHNV, CDR2 YYDKDF (reference sequence). The CDR3 length is 18 residues. The CDR3 coding sequence is TGTGCCACCAGCAGAGATCTTCAGACCAAAGGGGGCACAGATACGCAGTATTTT. The encoded protein is CATSRDLQTKGGTDTQYF.

This clonotype was seen more than once but under ten times. Here the CDR3 reads CASSLGIGTLTLSGELFF. CDR3 DNA sequence: TGTGCCAGCAGCTTAGGCATCGGGACATTGACCTTGTCCGGGGAGCTGTTTTTT. The chain couples TRBV13 to TRBJ2-2; the D gene is possibly TRBD1 (6 bases). Germline V gene sequence: CDR1 PRHDT, CDR2 FYEKMQ (reference sequence). This CDR3 spans 18 amino acids. V was shortened by 0 bases and J by 6 bases, with 20 bases between the two germline ends.

This clonotype was seen a handful of times. The CDR3: CASSFRSGSGANVLTF. CDR3 sequence (DNA): TGTGCCAGCAGCTTCCGATCAGGGTCTGGGGCCAACGTCCTGACTTTC. The V gene is TRBV7-9, the J gene TRBJ2-6, with D tentatively TRBD1 (5 bases). Trimming shortened V by 3 bases and J by 1 base, and 10 bases separated the two germline ends. Germline CDR1 and CDR2: SEHNR and FQNEAQ (reference sequence). The CDR3 has 16 residues.

J is TRBJ2-7 and V is TRBV5-6, with D perhaps matching TRBD1 (6 bases). CDR3 length equals 15 residues. CDR1 is SGHDT and CDR2 is YYEEEE in the germline V gene. Deletions cut 2 bases from V and 1 base from J, with 13 bases between. The CDR3 loop is CASSFAGTQSYEQYF. CDR3 DNA sequence: TGTGCCAGCAGCTTCGCCGGGACACAATCCTACGAGCAGTACTTC. Using reference TRBV5-6 and TRBJ2-7 for the parts outside the CDR3, the full variable domain is DAGVTQSPTHLIKTRGQQVTLRCSPKSGHDTVSWYQQALGQGPQFIFQYYEEEERQRGNFPDRFSGHQFPNYSSELNVNALLLGDSALYLCASSFAGTQSYEQYFGPGTRLTVT.

This clonotype has more than one count but fewer than ten. The genes are TRBV6-5 and TRBJ1-5, with no clear D. Trimming cost V 2 bases and J 4 bases, with 6 bases left between them. Germline V gene lookup returns CDR1 MNHEY and CDR2 SVGAGI. CDR3 size: 13 residues. In nucleotides, the CDR3 is TGTGCCAGCAGTTACACCGAGAATCAGCCCCAGCATTTT. Its protein product is CASSYTENQPQHF.

The chain combines TRBV4-3 with TRBJ1-5, with TRBD1 matching over 11 bases. The CDR3 contains 16 residues. The germline gives CDR1 LGHNA, CDR2 YSLEER. Losses at the gene ends were 4 bases for V and 2 bases for J; bases not matched to a gene: 4. This chain's CDR3 is CASSRDRGGGNQPQHF. For the CDR3, the DNA is TGCGCCAGCAGCCGGGACAGGGGGGGAGGCAATCAGCCCCAGCATTTT.

This clonotype occurred a few times. The genes are TRBV27 and TRBJ2-2; 9 bases map to TRBD1. The ends lost 0 bases at V and 5 bases at J; junction bases unmatched: 10. The V gene's germline CDR1 is MNHEY and CDR2 SMNVEV (reference sequence). This CDR3 region has 18 residues. CDR3 residues: CASSLSSGGGQGTGELFF. CDR3 in DNA: TGTGCCAGCAGTTTATCGAGTGGGGGGGGACAGGGAACCGGGGAGCTGTTTTTT.

The table lists this clonotype with many counts. The chain links TRBV28 to TRBJ1-1; D possibly corresponds to TRBD1 (6 bases). This CDR3 is 17 amino acids long. V was pared by 3 bases and J by 1 base, with 18 bases between. The germline V gene has CDR1 MDHEN and CDR2 SYDVKM. CDR3 nucleotides: TGTGCCAGCAGTTTTCCTCCAGAAACAGGGAAGAACACTGAAGCTTTCTTT. Protein: CASSFPPETGKNTEAFF. Filled out from reference TRBV28 and TRBJ1-1, the complete variable domain reads DVKVTQSSRYLVKRTGEKVFLECVQDMDHENMFWYRQDPGLGLRLIYFSYDVKMKEKGDIPEGYSVSREKKERFSLILESASTNQTSMYLCASSFPPETGKNTEAFFGQGTRLTVV.

This clonotype was detected ten times or more. The chain has TRBV5-1 and TRBJ2-5; 13 nucleotides align to TRBD2. After removal of 3 bases from V and 7 bases from J, the junction contained 9 bases not matched to a gene. The CDR3 extends over 16 amino acids. Germline CDR1 is SGHRS and CDR2 is YFSETQ. CDR3: CASSSTSGGTGGTQYF. The CDR3 DNA reads TGCGCCAGCAGCTCGACTAGCGGGGGGACCGGTGGGACCCAGTACTTC.

In this sample, this clonotype turned up many times. This chain uses TRBV5-4 with TRBJ2-5; a weak D match, TRBD1 (6 bases). Looked up from germline, CDR1 is SGHNT and CDR2 is YYREEE (reference sequence). Trimming stripped 1 base from V and 0 bases from J, with 7 bases between. The CDR3 has 14 residues. The CDR3 sequence is CASSLWTDQETQYF. CDR3 in DNA: TGTGCCAGCAGCTTGTGGACAGACCAAGAGACCCAGTACTTC.

The J gene is TRBJ1-3, the V gene TRBV27, with TRBD1 matching over 8 bases. From germline, CDR1 is MNHEY and CDR2 SMNVEV (reference sequence). Germline trimming cut 6 bases from V and 4 bases from J; bases unmatched to any gene: 20. There are 19 residues in the CDR3. The CDR3 sequence: CASRETGTGKDSLGNTIYF. The CDR3 bases are TGTGCCAGCAGGGAGACCGGGACAGGAAAAGACTCACTCGGAAACACCATATATTTT.

The chain joins TRBV4-3 to TRBJ2-3; D unclear. V was cut by 3 bases and J by 0 bases, with 10 bases left in between. CDR3 length: 15 residues. Germline-derived CDR1 and CDR2 are LGHNA and YSLEER. The CDR3 nucleotides are TGCGCCAGCAGCCACCACGGTTCTAGCACAGATACGCAGTATTTT. This translates into CASSHHGSSTDTQYF.

This clonotype has only one observation. With a much larger clone just one base away, this may be a read error. The conserved final phenylalanine or tryptophan is absent from the CDR3, which likely points to a read error. The chain uses TRBV5-1 and TRBJ2-7; D possibly corresponds to TRBD1 (8 bases). V shed 4 bases and J shed 4 bases, with 18 bases lying between them. The V gene's germline CDR1 is SGHRS and CDR2 YFSETQ. The CDR3 covers 15 residues. The DNA for the CDR3 is TGCGCCAGCAGCGCCAGCGGGACAGGTTTGTACGAGCAGTACTCC. Its translation: CASSASGTGLYEQYS.

This chain connects TRBV20-1 to TRBJ2-3; possible D gene TRBD1, 7 bases. The germline gives CDR1 DFQATT, CDR2 SNEGSKA (reference sequence). The CDR3 length is 20 residues. Trimming cost V 0 bases and J 2 bases, with 27 bases left between them. As DNA, the CDR3 is TGCAGTGCTAGAGAAGAGGGGGGACTGGGACAGCGAGCGGACACAGATACGCAGTATTTT. As protein: CSAREEGGLGQRADTDTQYF.

The chain couples TRBV7-6 to TRBJ2-5; 10 bases agree with TRBD2. V shed 0 bases, J shed 2 bases, and the junction held 6 bases outside the gene matches. The CDR3 consists of 17 residues. Germline V gives CDR1 SGHVS, CDR2 FNYEAQ. The CDR3 is CASSLAQGTSAQETQYF. For the CDR3, the DNA is TGTGCCAGCAGCTTAGCGCAGGGGACTAGCGCTCAAGAGACCCAGTACTTC.

This clonotype was seen ten or more times. V is TRBV24-1 and J is TRBJ1-1, with D hard to call. The CDR3 has 13 amino acids. Trimming stripped 5 bases from V and 3 bases from J, with 9 bases between. Per germline, CDR1 KGHDR and CDR2 SFDVKD. Here the CDR3 reads CATSVSFDTEAFF. In DNA, the CDR3 is TGTGCCACCAGTGTGAGCTTTGACACTGAAGCTTTCTTT.

Note on this clonotype: A much larger clone lies one base from this, so it may be a read error. The chain uses TRBV30 and TRBJ2-3, with a possible D match to TRBD2 (6 bases). This CDR3 region has 14 residues. Germline loops: CDR1 GTSNPN, CDR2 SVGIG (reference sequence). In DNA form, the CDR3 reads TGTGCCCGGAGTGTAATCGGGAGAACAGATACGCAGTATTTT. Amino acids: CARSVIGRTDTQYF.